The clone carrying this T cell receptor (beta chain) occurred many times. Researchers amplified the TCR beta CDR3 regions from RNA transcripts. Researchers ran a first-round RT-PCR on the TCR CDR3 using the HTBI primer set. TCRdb re-called the multiplex PCR reads with MiXCR, one entry per CDR3 protein. The profile shows roughly 600,000 distinct CDR3 sequences, about 15% of them singletons. This specimen belongs to a study of T cells in Graves' hyperthyroidism and ophthalmopathy. The V gene lost 5 bases and the J gene lost 1 base, with 12 bases spanning the gap. Germline V gene lookup returns CDR1 SGHTA and CDR2 FQGNSA. The CDR3 is 14 residues long.

The chain employs TRBV7-2 and TRBJ2-7; TRBD2 might be the D (6 bases). The specimen was blood. The sequence derives from a woman aged 45 to 65 with Graves' ophthalmopathy. DNA of the CDR3: TGTGCCAGCAGCCTCGGGACTTTTTCCTACGAGCAGTACTTC. This codes for CASSLGTFSYEQYF.